Listed below are T cell receptor beta chains from one sample, sequenced in a study of blood T cells in healthy people across ages. TCRdb re-analysed the 5' RACE reads in MiXCR, keeping a single row per CDR3 protein. Altogether about 930,000 distinct CDR3 sequences are present, roughly 29% being singletons, with the ten largest covering roughly 10%. This same sample was also taken into another study, of T cells of mothers and their children.

The material sequenced was blood. These receptors originate from a woman in her thirties or forties in good health. The CDR3 runs from the conserved cysteine through the conserved F or W.

>TRBV16|TRBJ1-2|14
CASSQGSAQYGYTF
>TRBV7-6|TRBJ1-3|17
CASSPNPGAGSGNTIYF
>TRBV7-6|TRBJ2-7|16
CASSKGVSGGQNEQYF
>TRBV20-1|TRBJ2-3|16
CSAPPKTRIRTDTQYF
>TRBV20-1|TRBJ2-7|14
CSARDRGGPYEQYF
>TRBV12-3/TRBV12-4|TRBJ1-1|16
CASSSGGGKGNTEAFF
>TRBV20-1|TRBJ1-5|14
CSARTGYGNQPQHF
>TRBV5-1|TRBJ1-1|16
CASSLPGISSNTEAFF
>TRBV12-3/TRBV12-4|TRBJ2-5|14
CASSLRAVRETQYF
>TRBV7-3|NA|15
CASSLRGGTYNEQYF
>TRBV5-6|TRBJ1-1|15
CASSPMSWGGTEAFF
>TRBV5-1|TRBJ1-1|16
CASSPSFRRENTEAFF
>TRBV5-6|TRBJ2-1|16
CASSYRQGESYNEQFF
>TRBV13|TRBJ2-5|14
CASSLNGQRETQYF
>TRBV12-3/TRBV12-4|TRBJ1-5|13
CASSPQVAQPQHF
>TRBV7-3|TRBJ2-1|12
CASSPNLDEQVF
>TRBV7-8|TRBJ2-3|14
CASSLAAAGDTQYF
>TRBV9|TRBJ2-1|15
CASSVISGGDNEQFF
>TRBV4-3|TRBJ1-2|15
CASSRGGKGTYGYTF
>TRBV28|TRBJ1-5|18
CASSETGAGRYSNQPQHF
>TRBV20-1|TRBJ2-7|14
CSARDRGRIYEQYF
>TRBV7-8|TRBJ1-1|14
CASRIGQSLTEAFF
>TRBV20-1|TRBJ1-1|16
CSARDTVFRMNTEAFF
>TRBV7-3|TRBJ1-1|13
CANSLGGITEAFF
>TRBV20-1|TRBJ2-7|13
CSASQGASYEQYF
>TRBV5-1|TRBJ1-5|16
CASSLGGAGSNQPQHF
>TRBV7-9|TRBJ1-2|15
CASSLVNRAAEGYTF
>TRBV20-1|TRBJ1-2|12
CSARQSPYGYTF
>TRBV29-1|NA|14
CSVWTSGSEYEQYF
>TRBV5-1|TRBJ2-7|15
CASSSAGQGSYEQYF
>TRBV7-2|TRBJ1-2|13
CASSLDSYYGYTF
>TRBV7-2|NA|13
CASRGDSVYEQYF
>TRBV2|TRBJ2-7|15
CASTRTSGGHYEQYF
>TRBV20-1|TRBJ1-2|16
CSARDLAPRRNYGYTF
>TRBV6-6|TRBJ1-2|13
CASSYLRDGGYTF
>TRBV20-1|TRBJ2-1|15
CSAITGGDSYNEQFF
>TRBV5-1|TRBJ1-6|12
CASSRPRTPLHF
>TRBV5-6|TRBJ1-4|15
CASSGTGATNEKLFF
>TRBV28|TRBJ2-5|17
CASSLFRFLAGGETQYF
>TRBV24-1|TRBJ2-1|16
CATSAFKGAVGYEQFF
>TRBV5-1|TRBJ2-7|18
CASSLGPSRVGLIYEQYF
>TRBV4-1|TRBJ2-7|16
CASSQPSRGKGYEQYF
>TRBV29-1|TRBJ2-7|14
CSVWGQMSSYEQYF
>TRBV20-1|TRBJ2-1|15
CSASDRTSSYNEQFF
>TRBV28|TRBJ2-1|18
CASSSLPGTGSSYNEQFF